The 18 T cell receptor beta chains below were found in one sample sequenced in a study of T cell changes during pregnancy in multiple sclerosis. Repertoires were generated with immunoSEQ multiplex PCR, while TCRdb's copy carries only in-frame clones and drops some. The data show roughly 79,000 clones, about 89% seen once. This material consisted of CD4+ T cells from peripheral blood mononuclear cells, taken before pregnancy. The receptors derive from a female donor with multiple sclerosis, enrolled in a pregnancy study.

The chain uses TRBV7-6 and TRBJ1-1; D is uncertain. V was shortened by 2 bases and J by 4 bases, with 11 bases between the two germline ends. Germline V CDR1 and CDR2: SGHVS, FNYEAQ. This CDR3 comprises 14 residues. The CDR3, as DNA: TGTGCCAGCAGCTTACGAGGGTTCCGCACTGAAGCTTTCTTT. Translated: CASSLRGFRTEAFF. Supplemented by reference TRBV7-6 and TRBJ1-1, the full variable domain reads GAGVSQSPRYKVTKRGQDVALRCDPISGHVSLYWYRQALGQGPEFLTYFNYEAQQDKSGLPNDRFSAERPEGSISTLTIQRTEQRDSAMYRCASSLRGFRTEAFFGQGTRLTVV.

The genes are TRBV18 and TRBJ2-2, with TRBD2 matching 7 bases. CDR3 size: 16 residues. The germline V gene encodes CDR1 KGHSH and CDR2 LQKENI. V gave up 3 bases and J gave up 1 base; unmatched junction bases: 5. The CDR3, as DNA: TGTGCCAGCTCACCGGGAGGGGCCGTGAACACCGGGGAGCTGTTTTTT. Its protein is CASSPGGAVNTGELFF.

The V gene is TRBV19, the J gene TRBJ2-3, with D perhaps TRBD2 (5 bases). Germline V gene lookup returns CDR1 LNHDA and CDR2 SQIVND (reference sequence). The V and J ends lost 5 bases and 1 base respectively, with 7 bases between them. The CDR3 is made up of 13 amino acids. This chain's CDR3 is CASSFSGTDTQYF. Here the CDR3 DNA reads TGTGCCAGTAGTTTTAGCGGCACAGATACGCAGTATTTT.

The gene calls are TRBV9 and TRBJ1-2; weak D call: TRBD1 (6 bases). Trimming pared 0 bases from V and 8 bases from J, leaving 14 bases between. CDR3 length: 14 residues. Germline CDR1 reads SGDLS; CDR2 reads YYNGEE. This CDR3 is CASSVVGMGAGYTF. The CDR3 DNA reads TGTGCCAGCAGCGTAGTAGGCATGGGGGCAGGCTACACCTTC.

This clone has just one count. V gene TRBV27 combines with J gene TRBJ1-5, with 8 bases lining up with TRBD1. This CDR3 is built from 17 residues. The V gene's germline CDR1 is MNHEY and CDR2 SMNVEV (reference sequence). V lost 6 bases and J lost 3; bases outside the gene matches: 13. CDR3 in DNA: TGTGCCAGCAGATCCCTCCGAGGACAGGGTTTCAATCAGCCCCAGCATTTT. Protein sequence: CASRSLRGQGFNQPQHF.

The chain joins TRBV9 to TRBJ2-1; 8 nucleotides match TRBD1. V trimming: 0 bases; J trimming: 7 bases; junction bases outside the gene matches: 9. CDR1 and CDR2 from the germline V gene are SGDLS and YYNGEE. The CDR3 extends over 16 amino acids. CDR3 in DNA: TGTGCCAGCAGCGTAGCTAGCAGGGGGCTGTATAATGAGCAGTTCTTC. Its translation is CASSVASRGLYNEQFF.

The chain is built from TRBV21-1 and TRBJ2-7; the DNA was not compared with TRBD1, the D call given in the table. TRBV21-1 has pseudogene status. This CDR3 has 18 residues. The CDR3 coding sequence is TGTGCCAGCAGCCTCAAAAGGGCAGGACAGGGGAGCTCCTACGAGCAGTACTTC. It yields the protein CASSLKRAGQGSSYEQYF.

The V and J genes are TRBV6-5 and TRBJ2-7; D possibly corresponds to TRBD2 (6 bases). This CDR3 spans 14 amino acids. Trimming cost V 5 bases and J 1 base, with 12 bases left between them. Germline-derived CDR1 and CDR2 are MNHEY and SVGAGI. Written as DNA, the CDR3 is TGTGCCAGCAGTGCTAGCGCGTTGTCCTACGAGCAGTACTTC. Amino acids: CASSASALSYEQYF.

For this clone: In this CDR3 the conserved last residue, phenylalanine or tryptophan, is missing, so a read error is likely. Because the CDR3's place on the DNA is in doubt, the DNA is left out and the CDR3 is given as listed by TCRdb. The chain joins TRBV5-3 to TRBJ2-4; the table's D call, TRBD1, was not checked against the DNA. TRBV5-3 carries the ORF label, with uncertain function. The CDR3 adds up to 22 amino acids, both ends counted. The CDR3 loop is CARSLVGQMDSGFPFPNGASNY.

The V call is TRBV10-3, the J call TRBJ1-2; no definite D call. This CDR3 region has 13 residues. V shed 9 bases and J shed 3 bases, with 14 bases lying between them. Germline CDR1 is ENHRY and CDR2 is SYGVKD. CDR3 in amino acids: CAIALGVDYGYTF. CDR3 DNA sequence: TGTGCCATAGCCCTCGGGGTTGACTATGGCTACACCTTC.

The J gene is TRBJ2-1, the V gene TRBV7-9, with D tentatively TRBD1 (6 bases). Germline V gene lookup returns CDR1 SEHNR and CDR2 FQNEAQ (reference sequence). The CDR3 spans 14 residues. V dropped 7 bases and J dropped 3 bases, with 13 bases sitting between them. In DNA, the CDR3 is TGTGCCAGCAATCGACAGGAGTTCTACAATGAGCAGTTCTTC. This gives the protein CASNRQEFYNEQFF.

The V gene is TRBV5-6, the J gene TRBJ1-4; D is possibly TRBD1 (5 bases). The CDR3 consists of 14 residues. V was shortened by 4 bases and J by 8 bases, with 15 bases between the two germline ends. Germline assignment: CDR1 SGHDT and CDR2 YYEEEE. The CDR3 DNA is TGTGCCAGCAGCCACGATGACAGCGGGGAAAAACTGTTTTTT. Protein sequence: CASSHDDSGEKLFF. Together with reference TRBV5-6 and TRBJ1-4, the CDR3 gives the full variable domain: DAGVTQSPTHLIKTRGQQVTLRCSPKSGHDTVSWYQQALGQGPQFIFQYYEEEERQRGNFPDRFSGHQFPNYSSELNVNALLLGDSALYLCASSHDDSGEKLFFGSGTQLSVL.

The CDR3 loop reads CASSLTSGGPGGANVLTF. The DNA of the CDR3 is TGCGCCAGCAGCTTGACTAGCGGGGGACCGGGGGGGGCCAACGTCCTGACTTTC. The J gene is TRBJ2-6, the V gene TRBV5-1; 11 nucleotides agree with TRBD2. The CDR3 loop spans 18 amino acids. V shed 1 base, J shed 4 bases, and the junction held 7 bases outside the gene matches. From germline, CDR1 is SGHRS and CDR2 YFSETQ.

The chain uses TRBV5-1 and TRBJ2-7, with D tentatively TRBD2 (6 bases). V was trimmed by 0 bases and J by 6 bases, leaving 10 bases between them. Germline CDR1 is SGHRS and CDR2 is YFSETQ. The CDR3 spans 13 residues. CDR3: CASSLVAEFEQYF. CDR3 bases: TGCGCCAGCAGCTTGGTAGCGGAATTCGAGCAGTACTTC.

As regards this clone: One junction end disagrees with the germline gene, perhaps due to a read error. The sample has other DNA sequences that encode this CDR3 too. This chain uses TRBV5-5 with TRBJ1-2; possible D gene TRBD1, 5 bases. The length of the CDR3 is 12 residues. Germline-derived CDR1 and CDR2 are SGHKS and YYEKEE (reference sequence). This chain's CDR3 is CASSLTAYGYTF. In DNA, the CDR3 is TGTGCCAGCAGCCTGACAGCCTATGGCTACACCTTT.

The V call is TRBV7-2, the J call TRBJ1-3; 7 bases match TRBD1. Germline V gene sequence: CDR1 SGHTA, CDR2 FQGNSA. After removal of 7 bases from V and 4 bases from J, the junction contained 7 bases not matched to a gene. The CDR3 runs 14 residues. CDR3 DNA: TGTGCCAGCAACAGGGGTTTGGGGGGAAACACCATATATTTT. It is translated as CASNRGLGGNTIYF. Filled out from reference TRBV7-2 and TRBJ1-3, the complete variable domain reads GAGVSQSPSNKVTEKGKDVELRCDPISGHTALYWYRQSLGQGLEFLIYFQGNSAPDKSGLPSDRFSAERTGGSVSTLTIQRTQQEDSAVYLCASNRGLGGNTIYFGEGSWLTVV.

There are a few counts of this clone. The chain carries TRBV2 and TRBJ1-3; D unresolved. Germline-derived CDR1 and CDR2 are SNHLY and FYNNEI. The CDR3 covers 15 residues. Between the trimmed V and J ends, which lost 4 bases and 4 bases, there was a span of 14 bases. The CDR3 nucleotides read TGTGCCAGCAGTGGGGGAGGGTCTGGAGGAAACACCATATATTTT. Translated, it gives CASSGGGSGGNTIYF.

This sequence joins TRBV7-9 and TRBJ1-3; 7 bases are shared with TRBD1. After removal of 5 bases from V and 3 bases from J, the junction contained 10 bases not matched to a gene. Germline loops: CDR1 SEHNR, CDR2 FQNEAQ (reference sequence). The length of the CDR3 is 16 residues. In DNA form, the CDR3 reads TGTGCCAGCAGCCAGGAGAGACAGGGAGTTGGAAACACCATATATTTT. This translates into CASSQERQGVGNTIYF.